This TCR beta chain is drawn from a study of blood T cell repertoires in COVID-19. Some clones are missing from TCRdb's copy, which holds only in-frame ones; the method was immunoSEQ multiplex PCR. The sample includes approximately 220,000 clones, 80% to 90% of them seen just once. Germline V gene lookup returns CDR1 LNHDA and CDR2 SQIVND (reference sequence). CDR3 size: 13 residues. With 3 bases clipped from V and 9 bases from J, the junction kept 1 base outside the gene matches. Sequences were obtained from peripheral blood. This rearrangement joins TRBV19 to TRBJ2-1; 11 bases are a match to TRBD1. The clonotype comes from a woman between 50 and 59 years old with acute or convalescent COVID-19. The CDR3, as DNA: TGTGCCAGTAGTATGGACAGGGGGCTTGAGCAGTTCTTC. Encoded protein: CASSMDRGLEQFF.